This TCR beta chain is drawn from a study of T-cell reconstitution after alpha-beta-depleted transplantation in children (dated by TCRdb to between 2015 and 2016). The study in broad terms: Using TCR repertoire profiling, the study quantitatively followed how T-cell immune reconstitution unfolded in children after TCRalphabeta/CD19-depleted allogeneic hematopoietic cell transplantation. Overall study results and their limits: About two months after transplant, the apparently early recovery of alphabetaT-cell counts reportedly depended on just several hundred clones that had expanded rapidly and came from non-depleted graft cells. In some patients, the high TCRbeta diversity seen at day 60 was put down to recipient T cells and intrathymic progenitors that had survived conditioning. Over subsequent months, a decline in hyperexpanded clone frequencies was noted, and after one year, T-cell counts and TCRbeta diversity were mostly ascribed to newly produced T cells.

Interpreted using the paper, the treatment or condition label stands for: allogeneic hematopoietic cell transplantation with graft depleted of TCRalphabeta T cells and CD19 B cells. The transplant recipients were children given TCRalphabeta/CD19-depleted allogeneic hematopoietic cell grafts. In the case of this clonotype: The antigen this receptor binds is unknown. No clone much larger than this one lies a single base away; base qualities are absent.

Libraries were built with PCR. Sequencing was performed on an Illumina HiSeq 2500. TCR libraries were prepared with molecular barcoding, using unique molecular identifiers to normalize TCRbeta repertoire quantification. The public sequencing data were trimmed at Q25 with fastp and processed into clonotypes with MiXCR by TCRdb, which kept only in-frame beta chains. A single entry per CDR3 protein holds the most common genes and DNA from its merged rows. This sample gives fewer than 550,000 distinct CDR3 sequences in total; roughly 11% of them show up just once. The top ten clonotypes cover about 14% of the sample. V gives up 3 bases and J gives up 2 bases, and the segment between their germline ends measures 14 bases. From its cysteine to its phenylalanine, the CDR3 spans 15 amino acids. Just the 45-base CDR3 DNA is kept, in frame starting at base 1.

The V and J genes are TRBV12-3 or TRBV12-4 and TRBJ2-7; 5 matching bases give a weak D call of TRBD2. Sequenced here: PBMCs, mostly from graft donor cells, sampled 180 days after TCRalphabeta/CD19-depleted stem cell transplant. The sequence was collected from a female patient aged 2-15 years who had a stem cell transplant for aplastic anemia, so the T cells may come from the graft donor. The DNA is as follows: TGTGCCAGCAGTTTCAGGTCGGAGCGGACCTACGAGCAGTACTTC. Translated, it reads CASSFRSERTYEQYF.